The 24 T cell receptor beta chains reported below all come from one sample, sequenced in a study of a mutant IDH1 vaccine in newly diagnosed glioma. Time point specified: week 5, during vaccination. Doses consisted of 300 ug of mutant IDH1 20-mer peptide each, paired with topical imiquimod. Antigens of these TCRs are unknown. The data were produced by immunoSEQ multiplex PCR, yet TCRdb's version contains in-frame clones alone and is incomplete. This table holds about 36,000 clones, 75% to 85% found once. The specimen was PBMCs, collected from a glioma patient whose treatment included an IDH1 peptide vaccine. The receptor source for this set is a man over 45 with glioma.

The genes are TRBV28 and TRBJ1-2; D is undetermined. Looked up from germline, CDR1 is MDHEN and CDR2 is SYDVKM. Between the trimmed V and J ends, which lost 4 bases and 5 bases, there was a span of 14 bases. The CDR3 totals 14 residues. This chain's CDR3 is CASSSQREQYGYTF. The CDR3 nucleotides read TGTGCCAGCAGTTCCCAGAGGGAGCAATATGGCTACACCTTC.

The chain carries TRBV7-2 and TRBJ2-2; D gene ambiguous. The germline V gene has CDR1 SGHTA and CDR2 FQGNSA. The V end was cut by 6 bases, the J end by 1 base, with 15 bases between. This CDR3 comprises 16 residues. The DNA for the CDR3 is TGTGCCAGCAGTCTAGGGCGTGGCAGGAACACCGGGGAGCTGTTTTTT. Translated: CASSLGRGRNTGELFF.

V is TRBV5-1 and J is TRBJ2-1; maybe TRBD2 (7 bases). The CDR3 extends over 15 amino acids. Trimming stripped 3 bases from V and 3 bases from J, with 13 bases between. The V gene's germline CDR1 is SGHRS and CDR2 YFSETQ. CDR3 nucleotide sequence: TGCGCCAGCAGCTGGGGGCGGGGGCTCTACAATGAGCAGTTCTTC. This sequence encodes CASSWGRGLYNEQFF.

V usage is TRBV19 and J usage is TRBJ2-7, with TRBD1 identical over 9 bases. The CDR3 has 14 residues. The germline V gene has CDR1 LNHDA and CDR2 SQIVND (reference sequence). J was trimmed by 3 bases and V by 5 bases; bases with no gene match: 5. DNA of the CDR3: TGTGCCAGTAGTTCGGGGACAGGGAACTACGAGCAGTACTTC. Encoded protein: CASSSGTGNYEQYF.

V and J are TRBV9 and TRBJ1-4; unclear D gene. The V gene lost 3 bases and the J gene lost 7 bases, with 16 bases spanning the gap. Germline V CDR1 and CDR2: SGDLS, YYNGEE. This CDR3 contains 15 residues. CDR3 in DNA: TGTGCCAGCAGCGAGGCCCCGGAGGGTTTTGAAAAACTGTTTTTT. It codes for CASSEAPEGFEKLFF.

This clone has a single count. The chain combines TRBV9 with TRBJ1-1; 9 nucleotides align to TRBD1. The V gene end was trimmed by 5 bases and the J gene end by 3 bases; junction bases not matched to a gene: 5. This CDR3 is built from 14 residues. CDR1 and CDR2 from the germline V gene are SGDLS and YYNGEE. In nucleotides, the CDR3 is TGTGCCAGCAGAGAGGGACAGGGACACACTGAAGCTTTCTTT. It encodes CASREGQGHTEAFF. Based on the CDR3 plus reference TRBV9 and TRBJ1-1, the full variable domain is DSGVTQTPKHLITATGQRVTLRCSPRSGDLSVYWYQQSLDQGLQFLIQYYNGEERAKGNILERFSAQQFPDLHSELNLSSLELGDSALYFCASREGQGHTEAFFGQGTRLTVV.

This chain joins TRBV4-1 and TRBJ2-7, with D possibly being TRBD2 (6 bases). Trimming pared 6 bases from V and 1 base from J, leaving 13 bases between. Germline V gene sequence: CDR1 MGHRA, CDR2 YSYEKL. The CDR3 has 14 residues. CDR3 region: CASSPAGGSYEQYF. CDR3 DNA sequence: TGCGCCAGCAGTCCTGCCGGAGGGTCCTACGAGCAGTACTTC.

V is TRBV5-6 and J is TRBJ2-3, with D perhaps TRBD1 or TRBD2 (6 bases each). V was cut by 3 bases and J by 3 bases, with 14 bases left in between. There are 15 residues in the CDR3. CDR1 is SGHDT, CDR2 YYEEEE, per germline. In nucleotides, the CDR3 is TGTGCCAGCAGCTCCGGGGGCCCATTAACAGATACGCAGTATTTT. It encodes CASSSGGPLTDTQYF.

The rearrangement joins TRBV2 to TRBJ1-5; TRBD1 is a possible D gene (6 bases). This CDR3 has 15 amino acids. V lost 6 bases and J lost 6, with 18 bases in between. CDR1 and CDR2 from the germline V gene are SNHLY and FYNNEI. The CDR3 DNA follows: TGTGCCAGCAGCGACACCGGGACAATTAGTCAGCCCCAGCATTTT. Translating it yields CASSDTGTISQPQHF.

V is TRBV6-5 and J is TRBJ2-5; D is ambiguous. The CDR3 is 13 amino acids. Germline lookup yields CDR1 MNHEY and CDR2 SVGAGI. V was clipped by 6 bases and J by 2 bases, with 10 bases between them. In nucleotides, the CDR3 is TGTGCCAGCAGCAGGACGACACAAGAGACCCAGTACTTC. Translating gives CASSRTTQETQYF.

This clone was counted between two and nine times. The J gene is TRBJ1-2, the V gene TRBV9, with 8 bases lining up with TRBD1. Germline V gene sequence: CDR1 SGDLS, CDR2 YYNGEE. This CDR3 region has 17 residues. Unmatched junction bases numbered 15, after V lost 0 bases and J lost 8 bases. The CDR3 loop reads CASSVATGQGENMGYTF. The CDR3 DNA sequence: TGTGCCAGCAGCGTAGCTACCGGACAGGGTGAGAATATGGGCTACACCTTC.

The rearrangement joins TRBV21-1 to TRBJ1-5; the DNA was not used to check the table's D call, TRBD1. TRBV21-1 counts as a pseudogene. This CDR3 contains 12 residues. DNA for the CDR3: TGTGCCAGCGGGCCCACAGGGGAGCCCCAGCATTTT. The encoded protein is CASGPTGEPQHF.

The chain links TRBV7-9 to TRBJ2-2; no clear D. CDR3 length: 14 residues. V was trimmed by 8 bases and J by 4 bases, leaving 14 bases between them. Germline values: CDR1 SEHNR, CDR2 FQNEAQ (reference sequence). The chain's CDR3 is CASGSFVVTGELFF. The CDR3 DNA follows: TGTGCCAGCGGTTCGTTCGTTGTCACCGGGGAGCTGTTTTTT. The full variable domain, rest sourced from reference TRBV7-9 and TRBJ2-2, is DTGVSQNPRHKITKRGQNVTFRCDPISEHNRLYWYRQTLGQGPEFLTYFQNEAQLEKSRLLSDRFSAERPKGSFSTLEIQRTEQGDSAMYLCASGSFVVTGELFFGEGSRLTVL.

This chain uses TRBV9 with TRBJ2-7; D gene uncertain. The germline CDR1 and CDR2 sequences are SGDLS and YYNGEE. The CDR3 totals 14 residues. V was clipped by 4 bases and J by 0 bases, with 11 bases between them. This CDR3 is CASSPGANSYEQYF. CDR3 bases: TGTGCCAGCAGCCCCGGAGCCAACTCCTACGAGCAGTACTTC.

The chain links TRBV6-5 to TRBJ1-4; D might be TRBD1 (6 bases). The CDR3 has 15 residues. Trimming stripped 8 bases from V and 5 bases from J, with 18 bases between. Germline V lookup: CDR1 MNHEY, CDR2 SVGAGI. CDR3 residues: CASRWNRAVNEKLFF. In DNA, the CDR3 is TGTGCCAGCCGATGGAACAGGGCGGTGAATGAAAAACTGTTTTTT.

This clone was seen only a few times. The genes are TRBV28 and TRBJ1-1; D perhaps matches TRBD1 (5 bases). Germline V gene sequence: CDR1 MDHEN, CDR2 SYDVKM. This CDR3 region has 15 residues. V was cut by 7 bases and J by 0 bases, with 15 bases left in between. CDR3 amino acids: CASTTGGRLNTEAFF. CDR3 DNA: TGTGCCAGCACCACTGGGGGGAGACTGAACACTGAAGCTTTCTTT. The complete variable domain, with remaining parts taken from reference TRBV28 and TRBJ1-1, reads DVKVTQSSRYLVKRTGEKVFLECVQDMDHENMFWYRQDPGLGLRLIYFSYDVKMKEKGDIPEGYSVSREKKERFSLILESASTNQTSMYLCASTTGGRLNTEAFFGQGTRLTVV.

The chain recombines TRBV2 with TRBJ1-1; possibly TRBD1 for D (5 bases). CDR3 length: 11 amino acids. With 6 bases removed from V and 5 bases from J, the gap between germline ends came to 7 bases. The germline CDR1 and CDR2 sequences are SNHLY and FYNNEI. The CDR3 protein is CASRGRTEAFF. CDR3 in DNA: TGTGCCAGCAGGGGGCGGACTGAAGCTTTCTTT.

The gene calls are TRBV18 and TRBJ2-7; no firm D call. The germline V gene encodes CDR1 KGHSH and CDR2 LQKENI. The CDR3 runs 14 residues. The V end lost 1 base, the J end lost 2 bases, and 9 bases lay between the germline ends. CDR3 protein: CASSPREFTYEQYF. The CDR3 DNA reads TGTGCCAGCTCACCACGGGAATTCACCTACGAGCAGTACTTC.

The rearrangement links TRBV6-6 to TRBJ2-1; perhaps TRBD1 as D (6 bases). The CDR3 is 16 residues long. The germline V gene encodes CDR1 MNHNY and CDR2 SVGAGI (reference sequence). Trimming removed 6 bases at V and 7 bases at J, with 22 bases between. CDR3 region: CASSTQGVITTNEQFF. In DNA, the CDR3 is TGTGCCAGCAGCACACAGGGTGTTATTACGACGAATGAGCAGTTCTTC.

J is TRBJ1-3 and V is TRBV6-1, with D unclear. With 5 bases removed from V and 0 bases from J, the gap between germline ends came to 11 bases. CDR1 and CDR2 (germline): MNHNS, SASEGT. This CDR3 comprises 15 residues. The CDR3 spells CASSTHRSSGNTIYF. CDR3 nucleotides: TGTGCCAGCAGTACCCACAGAAGCTCTGGAAACACCATATATTTT.

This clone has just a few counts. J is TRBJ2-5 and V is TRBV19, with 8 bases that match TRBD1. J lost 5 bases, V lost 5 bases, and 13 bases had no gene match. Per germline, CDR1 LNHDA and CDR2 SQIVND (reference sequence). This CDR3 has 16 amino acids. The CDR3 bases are TGTGCCAGTAGTGCACCCGGGACAGGAGATTACGAGACCCAGTACTTC. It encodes CASSAPGTGDYETQYF.

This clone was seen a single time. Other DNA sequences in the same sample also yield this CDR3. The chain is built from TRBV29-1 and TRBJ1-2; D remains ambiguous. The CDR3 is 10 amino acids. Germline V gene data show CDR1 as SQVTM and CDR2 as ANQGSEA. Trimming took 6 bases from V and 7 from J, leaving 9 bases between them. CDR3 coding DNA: TGCAGCGTAAGGGAAGGTGGCTACACCTTC. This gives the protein CSVREGGYTF.

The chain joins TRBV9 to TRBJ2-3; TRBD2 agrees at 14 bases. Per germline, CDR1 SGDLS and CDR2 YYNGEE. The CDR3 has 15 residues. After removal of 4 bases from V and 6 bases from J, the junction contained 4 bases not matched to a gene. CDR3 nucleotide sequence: TGTGCCAGCAGCTGGGGACTAGCGGGAGAGGATACGCAGTATTTT. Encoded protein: CASSWGLAGEDTQYF.

The CDR3 DNA is TGTGCCAGCAGTTTAGGCCCTAGAAGCTCTGGGGCCAACGTCCTGACTTTC. It translates to CASSLGPRSSGANVLTF. The chain carries TRBV28 and TRBJ2-6; D gene uncertain. CDR1 and CDR2 (germline): MDHEN, SYDVKM. V lost 2 bases to trimming and J lost 0 bases, with 11 bases between them. The CDR3 totals 17 residues. The full variable domain, rest sourced from reference TRBV28 and TRBJ2-6, is DVKVTQSSRYLVKRTGEKVFLECVQDMDHENMFWYRQDPGLGLRLIYFSYDVKMKEKGDIPEGYSVSREKKERFSLILESASTNQTSMYLCASSLGPRSSGANVLTFGAGSRLTVL.